The 3 T cell receptor beta chains below come from one sample, sequenced in a study of beta chain features in type 1 diabetes. Study results and limitations: There was a moderate but significant shortening of TCRB CDR3s in all four CD4+ subsets of Type 1 diabetes patients.

Expressed TCRB transcripts were sequenced, since all the RNA that had been isolated was reverse transcribed. Some clones are missing from TCRdb's copy, which holds only in-frame ones; the method was immunoSEQ multiplex PCR. This table has about 340,000 clones, roughly 13% appearing once. These receptors' antigens are unknown. The sample comprised naive CD4+ T cells from blood. The receptors shown here come from a woman between 18 and 29 years old with type 1 diabetes.

V and J are TRBV7-9 and TRBJ2-3; the D gene is possibly TRBD1 (5 bases). Trimming left V 0 bases short and J 6 bases short, with 16 bases between. CDR3 length equals 16 residues. Germline V CDR1 and CDR2: SEHNR, FQNEAQ (reference sequence). The CDR3 DNA is TGTGCCAGCAGCTTAGCATGGACACCTCCCGCCGATACGCAGTATTTT. Translated: CASSLAWTPPADTQYF.

This chain joins TRBV5-1 and TRBJ2-2; a weak D match, TRBD1 (6 bases). The CDR3 sequence is 15 residues long. The V and J ends lost 4 bases and 5 bases respectively, with 15 bases between them. The germline CDR1 and CDR2 sequences are SGHRS and YFSETQ. CDR3 loop: CASSPTGMSTGELFF. For the CDR3, the DNA is TGCGCCAGCAGCCCGACAGGAATGAGTACCGGGGAGCTGTTTTTT.

This clone was found a few times. The chain joins TRBV7-9 to TRBJ2-1; D might be TRBD2 (6 bases). CDR1 is SEHNR, CDR2 FQNEAQ, per germline (reference sequence). CDR3 length equals 15 residues. V was shortened by 1 base and J by 8 bases, with 15 bases between the two germline ends. This chain's CDR3 is CASSLGFTSNHEQFF. The CDR3 DNA is TGTGCCAGCAGCTTAGGTTTCACTAGCAACCATGAGCAGTTCTTC.